This T cell receptor (beta chain) was identified during a study of blood T cell repertoires in COVID-19. Study-level information: T cells, B-cell-depleted T cells, or PBMCs supplied cDNA or gDNA.

The method was immunoSEQ multiplex PCR; TCRdb's version includes in-frame clones alone and lacks a portion of them. The table records approximately 170,000 clones, roughly 85% of them present only once. This clone came up once. Per the germline V gene, CDR1 is SQVTM and CDR2 is ANQGSEA. This CDR3 spans 13 amino acids. Deletions cut 6 bases from V and 0 bases from J, with 12 bases between. Recovered status in Cohort 3 required two negative PCRs, clearance, or symptom resolution. V usage is TRBV29-1 and J usage is TRBJ2-7; D not certain. Sequenced input: PBMCs or T cells enriched from blood (not recorded which). The clonotype was recovered from a woman aged 18-29 years who had recovered from COVID-19. The CDR3 DNA reads as TGCAGCGTGGGCCCCACAAGCTCCTACGAGCAGTACTTC. It yields the protein CSVGPTSSYEQYF.